Each of the 11 T cell receptor beta chains below was sequenced from the same sample in a study of blood T cells in healthy people across ages. A second PCR, run for roughly 7 to 12 cycles, used a sample-barcoded 5' primer plus a J-beta primer mix. Each CDR3 protein is one row after TCRdb ran MiXCR on the 5' RACE reads. The sample includes about 1 million distinct CDR3 sequences, around 43% of them seen just once. The sample consisted of blood. Receptor source: a woman in her fifties or sixties in good health.

V usage is TRBV27 and J usage is TRBJ2-3, with D unresolved. Germline CDR1 reads MNHEY; CDR2 reads SMNVEV (reference sequence). Trimming left V 6 bases short and J 1 base short, with 14 bases between. This CDR3 has 15 residues. CDR3 nucleotides: TGTGCCAGCAGGGTTGGTCCCGGTGGCACAGATACGCAGTATTTT. Translated: CASRVGPGGTDTQYF.

This clonotype was counted between two and nine times. The rearrangement links TRBV20-1 to TRBJ2-1; TRBD2 is a possible D gene (5 bases). The CDR3 consists of 15 residues. V was pared by 3 bases and J by 2 bases, with 14 bases between. Germline CDR1 reads DFQATT; CDR2 reads SNEGSKA (reference sequence). The CDR3 DNA sequence: TGCAGTGCTAGCACCGGGGTAACTACCTACAATGAGCAGTTCTTC. Residues: CSASTGVTTYNEQFF.

This clonotype was counted once. The J gene is TRBJ2-5, the V gene TRBV18; possibly TRBD1 for D (5 bases). The CDR3 is 16 residues long. V lost 2 bases and J 2 bases, leaving 15 bases between the germline ends. The germline V gene has CDR1 KGHSH and CDR2 LQKENI. CDR3 DNA: TGTGCCAGCTCACCAGGGGCGACAGCTCGGCAAGAGACCCAGTACTTC. It yields the protein CASSPGATARQETQYF. Full variable domain (outside the CDR3, taken from reference TRBV18 and TRBJ2-5): NAGVMQNPRHLVRRRGQEARLRCSPMKGHSHVYWYRQLPEEGLKFMVYLQKENIIDESGMPKERFSAEFPKEGPSILRIQQVVRGDSAAYFCASSPGATARQETQYFGPGTRLLVL.

This clonotype has just a few counts. V is TRBV7-9 and J is TRBJ2-1; maybe TRBD2 (6 bases). CDR3 size: 13 residues. The germline V gene has CDR1 SEHNR and CDR2 FQNEAQ (reference sequence). With 4 bases removed from V and 9 bases from J, the gap between germline ends came to 13 bases. This CDR3 is CASSSLASGEQFF. The CDR3, as DNA: TGTGCCAGCAGCTCACTAGCTTCGGGTGAGCAGTTCTTC.

This clonotype was observed a few times. The V gene is TRBV6-5, the J gene TRBJ2-7; D gene uncertain. CDR1 and CDR2 from the germline V gene are MNHEY and SVGAGI. V was pared by 2 bases and J by 2 bases, with 13 bases between. The CDR3 extends over 15 amino acids. In DNA, the CDR3 is TGTGCCAGCAGTTACGGCCCAGGAAGTACCTACGAGCAGTACTTC. Its translation is CASSYGPGSTYEQYF.

The V call is TRBV27, the J call TRBJ2-7; unclear D gene. This CDR3 has 13 amino acids. Trimming stripped 5 bases from V and 0 bases from J, with 8 bases between. Looked up from germline, CDR1 is MNHEY and CDR2 is SMNVEV (reference sequence). The CDR3 nucleotides are TGTGCCAGCAGTCAAGTTTTCTCCTACGAGCAGTACTTC. Translated: CASSQVFSYEQYF.

This chain uses TRBV6-5 with TRBJ1-2; TRBD1 might be the D (5 bases). CDR1 and CDR2 from the germline V gene are MNHEY and SVGAGI. The ends were cut back, 3 bases at V and 2 bases at J, with 13 bases in the middle. This CDR3 spans 15 amino acids. The CDR3 sequence is CASSYSQGRNYGYTF. The CDR3, as DNA: TGTGCCAGCAGTTATAGCCAGGGTCGAAACTATGGCTACACCTTC.

The chain has TRBV4-1 and TRBJ2-1; the match to TRBD2 covers 8 bases. The CDR3 is 15 residues long. J was trimmed by 5 bases and V by 4 bases; bases with no gene match: 7. Per germline, CDR1 MGHRA and CDR2 YSYEKL. CDR3 loop: CASSPRQRENNEQFF. In DNA, the CDR3 is TGCGCCAGCAGCCCCAGGCAGCGGGAGAACAATGAGCAGTTCTTC.

The rearrangement links TRBV5-1 to TRBJ2-3; 10 positions match TRBD2. The CDR3 runs 17 residues. Looked up from germline, CDR1 is SGHRS and CDR2 is YFSETQ. Unmatched junction bases numbered 7, after V lost 0 bases and J lost 3 bases. The CDR3 sequence: CASSLVLAGTRTDTQYF. CDR3 DNA: TGCGCCAGCAGCTTGGTACTAGCGGGAACAAGGACAGATACGCAGTATTTT.

The CDR3 here is CASRPDRANTEAFF. DNA for the CDR3: TGTGCCAGCAGACCCGACAGGGCGAACACTGAAGCTTTCTTT. The chain uses TRBV7-9 and TRBJ1-1; 7 positions match TRBD1. The CDR3 is 14 residues long. V dropped 6 bases and J dropped 1; count of bases not matched to a gene: 5. Germline V gene lookup returns CDR1 SEHNR and CDR2 FQNEAQ (reference sequence).

V is TRBV15 and J is TRBJ2-1; TRBD2 might be the D (5 bases). The V end lost 0 bases, the J end lost 7 bases, and 25 bases lay between the germline ends. The CDR3 has 19 residues. Germline CDR1 LNHNV, CDR2 YYDKDF (reference sequence). The CDR3 is CATSRETWAGRFDANEQFF. In nucleotides, the CDR3 is TGTGCCACCAGCAGAGAGACATGGGCGGGCCGCTTCGACGCTAATGAGCAGTTCTTC.